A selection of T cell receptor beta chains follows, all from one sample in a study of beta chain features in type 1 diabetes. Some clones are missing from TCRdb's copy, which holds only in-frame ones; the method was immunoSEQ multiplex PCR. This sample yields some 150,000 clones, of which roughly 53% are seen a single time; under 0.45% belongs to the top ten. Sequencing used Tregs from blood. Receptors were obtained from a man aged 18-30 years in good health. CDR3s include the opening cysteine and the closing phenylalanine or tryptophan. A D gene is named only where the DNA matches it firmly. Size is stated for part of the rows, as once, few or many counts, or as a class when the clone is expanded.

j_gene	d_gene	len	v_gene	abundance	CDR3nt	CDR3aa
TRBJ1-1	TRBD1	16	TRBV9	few	TGTGCCAGCAGCGTAGAGCCCGCACAGGGGGCGCGGGAAGCTTTCTTT	CASSVEPAQGAREAFF
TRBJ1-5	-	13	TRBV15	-	TGTGCCACCAGCAGACTGAGCAATCAGCCCCAGCATTTT	CATSRLSNQPQHF
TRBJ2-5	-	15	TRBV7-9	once	TGTGCCAGCAGCTTATTACTGGTTACTAAAGAGACCCAGTACTTC	CASSLLLVTKETQYF
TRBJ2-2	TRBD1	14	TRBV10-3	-	TGTGCCATCAGACCGGGACAGGGAACCGGGGAGCTGTTTTTT	CAIRPGQGTGELFF
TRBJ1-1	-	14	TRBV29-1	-	TGCAGCGTGGGATTACAGGGCTTTAACACTGAAGCTTTCTTT	CSVGLQGFNTEAFF
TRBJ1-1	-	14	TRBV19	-	TGTGCCAGTTTCGAGGGACTCAGGAACACTGAAGCTTTCTTT	CASFEGLRNTEAFF
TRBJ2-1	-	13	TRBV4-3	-	TGCGCCAGCAGCCAAGGCCTGGGCAGCTCCCAGTTCTTC	CASSQGLGSSQFF
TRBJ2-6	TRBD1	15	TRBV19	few	TGTGCCAGTAGGAAAGGGGGCTCCGGGGCCAACGTCCTGACTTTC	CASRKGGSGANVLTF
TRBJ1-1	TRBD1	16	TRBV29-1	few	TGCAGCGTTGAAGATAGTGGCAGGGGGGTCCTTATTGATCCTTTCTTT	CSVEDSGRGVLIDPFF
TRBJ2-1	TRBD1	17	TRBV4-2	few	TGTGCCAGCAGCCAAGATCCGGGGGGACAGGGGATCGATGAGCAGTTCTTC	CASSQDPGGQGIDEQFF
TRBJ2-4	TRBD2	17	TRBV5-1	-	TGCGCCAGCAGCTTGGCCCGGACTAGCGGGAGTGGGGACATTCAGTACTTC	CASSLARTSGSGDIQYF
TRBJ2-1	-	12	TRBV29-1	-	TGCAGCGTCACAGGGGCGGGGCTGCCCGAATTCTTC	CSVTGAGLPEFF
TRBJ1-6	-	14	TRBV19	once	TGTGCCAGTAGTAGGGGCAGTCTTGGGTCACCCCTCCACTTT	CASSRGSLGSPLHF
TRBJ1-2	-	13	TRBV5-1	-	TGCGCCAGCACCCTGGACAGAGACTATGGCTACACCTTC	CASTLDRDYGYTF
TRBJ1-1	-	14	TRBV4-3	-	TGCGCCAGCAGCCGCAATGTAGGAGGTCCTGAAGCTTTCTTT	CASSRNVGGPEAFF
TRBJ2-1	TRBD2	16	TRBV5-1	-	TGCGCCAGCAGCTCGACCCCTTGGACTAGATCAGTTGAGCAGTTCTTC	CASSSTPWTRSVEQFF
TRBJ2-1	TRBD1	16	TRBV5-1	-	TGCGCCAGCAGCTTGGAGGGGGCGAGCTCCTACAATGAGCAGTTCTTC	CASSLEGASSYNEQFF
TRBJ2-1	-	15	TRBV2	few	TGTGCCAGCAGTGAAGTTTTAGCGTTCTACAATGAGCAGTTCTTC	CASSEVLAFYNEQFF
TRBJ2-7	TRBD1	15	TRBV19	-	TGTGCCAGTAGTGCCACAGGGGGAGGAAGGTACGAGCAGTACTTC	CASSATGGGRYEQYF
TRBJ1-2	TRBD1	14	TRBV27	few	TGTGCCAGCCGAAAGACAGGGGCCTACTATGGCTACACCTTC	CASRKTGAYYGYTF
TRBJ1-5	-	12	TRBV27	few	TGTGCCAGCAGTTTAAGGGGTCAGCCCCAGCATTTT	CASSLRGQPQHF
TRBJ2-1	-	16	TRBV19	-	TGTGCCAGTAGTATAATCGGGGTTAGCTCCTACAATGAGCAGTTCTTC	CASSIIGVSSYNEQFF
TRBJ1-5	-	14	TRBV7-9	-	TGTGCCAGCAGCTTAGCGGGAGGCAATCAGCCCCAGCATTTT	CASSLAGGNQPQHF
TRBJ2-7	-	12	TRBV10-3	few	TGTGCCATCAGGGGACTTGCCTACGAGCAGTACTTC	CAIRGLAYEQYF
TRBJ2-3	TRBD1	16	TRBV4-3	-	TGCGCCAGCAGCCAAGGTCAAGGACAGGCGGGCGATACGCAGTATTTT	CASSQGQGQAGDTQYF
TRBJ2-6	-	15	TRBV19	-	TGTGCCAGTGTTGCGGGGTCTTCTGGGGCCAACGTCCTGACTTTC	CASVAGSSGANVLTF
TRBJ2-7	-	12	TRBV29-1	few	TGCAGCGTCACGCAGGGTTTCGGTAAGCAGTACTTC	CSVTQGFGKQYF
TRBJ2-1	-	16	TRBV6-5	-	TGTGCCAGCAGTTACTACGGACAGGGGACTAGCAATGAGCAGTTCTTC	CASSYYGQGTSNEQFF
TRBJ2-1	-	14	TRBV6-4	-	TGTGCCAGTAGGAGGGAACGGAATGGGAATGAGCAGTTCTTC	CASRRERNGNEQFF
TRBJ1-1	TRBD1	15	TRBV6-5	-	TGTGCCAGCAGTTCCGGGGAATGGGACAGGGGAAAAGCTTTCTTT	CASSSGEWDRGKAFF
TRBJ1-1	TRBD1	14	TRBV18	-	TGTGCCAGCTCACCATCTACAGGGGTTCTTGAAGCTTTCTTT	CASSPSTGVLEAFF
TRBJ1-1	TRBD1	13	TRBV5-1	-	TGCGCCAGCAGCCCCAGGGGGGACACTGAAGCTTTCTTT	CASSPRGDTEAFF
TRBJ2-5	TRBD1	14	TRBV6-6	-	TGTGCCAGCAGGACAGGGGCTATTGGAGAGACCCAGTACTTC	CASRTGAIGETQYF
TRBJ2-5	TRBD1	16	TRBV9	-	TGTGCCAGCAGCCCCGGTAGGGGGCCCCGAGGAGGGACCCAGTACTTC	CASSPGRGPRGGTQYF
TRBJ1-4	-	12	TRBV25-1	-	TGTGCCAGCACCGGACTTAATGAAAAACTGTTTTTT	CASTGLNEKLFF
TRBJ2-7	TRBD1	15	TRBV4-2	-	TGTGCCAGCAGCAGTCGACAGGGGGTACAGTACGAGCAGTACTTC	CASSSRQGVQYEQYF
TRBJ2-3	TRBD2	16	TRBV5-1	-	TGCGCCAGCAGCTTGCGGGTAGCGGGGCATACAGATACGCAGTATTTT	CASSLRVAGHTDTQYF
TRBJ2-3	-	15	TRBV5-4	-	TGTGCCAGCAACATTGTGGCGGGGGCTGGAGATACGCAGTATTTT	CASNIVAGAGDTQYF
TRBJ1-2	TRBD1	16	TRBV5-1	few	TGCGCCAGCAGCTTGTTATCGACAGGGGGCGTAAATGGCTACACCTTC	CASSLLSTGGVNGYTF
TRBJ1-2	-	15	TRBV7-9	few	TGTGCCAGCAGCTTGTTGCAGGGTTATTCTTATGGCTACACCTTC	CASSLLQGYSYGYTF
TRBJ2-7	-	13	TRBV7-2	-	TGTGCCAGCAGCTTACGACAGTACTACGAGCAGTACTTC	CASSLRQYYEQYF
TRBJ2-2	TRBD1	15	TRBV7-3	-	TGTGCCAGCACTAGCTGGACAGGGAACACCGGGGAGCTGTTTTTT	CASTSWTGNTGELFF
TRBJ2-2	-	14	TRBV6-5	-	TGTGCCAGCACTCCAGGGTTTCGGACCGGGGAGCTGTTTTTT	CASTPGFRTGELFF
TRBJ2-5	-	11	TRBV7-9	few	TGTGCCAGCAGGTCTGAAGAGACCCAGTACTTC	CASRSEETQYF
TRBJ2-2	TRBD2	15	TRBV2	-	TGTGCCAGCAGCGGACTAGCGGGAGCTACCGGGGAGCTGTTTTTT	CASSGLAGATGELFF
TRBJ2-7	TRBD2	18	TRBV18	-	TGTGCCAGCTCACCACCCCCCGAACTAGCGGGAGGCCTCTACGAGCAGTACTTC	CASSPPPELAGGLYEQYF
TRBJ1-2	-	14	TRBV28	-	TGTGCCAGCAGTGCGCCGGGCAGGGCCTATGGCTACACCTTC	CASSAPGRAYGYTF
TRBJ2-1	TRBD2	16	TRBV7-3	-	TGTGCCAGCAGCCCGGGCGGGGGGGCCCCCTACAATGAGCAGTTCTTC	CASSPGGGAPYNEQFF
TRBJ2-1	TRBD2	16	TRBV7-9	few	TGTGCCAGCAGCTTAGTATTGGCGGGAGGGCCGGATGAGCAGTTCTTC	CASSLVLAGGPDEQFF
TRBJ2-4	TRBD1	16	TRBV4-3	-	TGCGCCAGCAGCCACTCTGACAGGGTAGCCAAAAACATTCAGTACTTC	CASSHSDRVAKNIQYF
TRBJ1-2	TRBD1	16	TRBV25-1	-	TGTGCCAGCAGTGAATGGGGGACAGGGGGATTTAGTGGCTACACCTTC	CASSEWGTGGFSGYTF
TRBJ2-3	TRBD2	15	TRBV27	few	TGTGCCAGCAGTCGAGCGGGGGATCGGACAGATACGCAGTATTTT	CASSRAGDRTDTQYF
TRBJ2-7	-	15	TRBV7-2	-	TGTGCCAGCAGCTTCATCACTCCCGGTACCTACGAGCAGTACTTC	CASSFITPGTYEQYF
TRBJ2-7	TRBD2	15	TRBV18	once	TGTGCCAGCTCACCACCGGCGGGGGGATCCTACGAGCAGTACTTC	CASSPPAGGSYEQYF
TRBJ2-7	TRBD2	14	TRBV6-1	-	TGTGCCAGCAGTGGGAGCGGGAGAAGGTACGAGCAGTACTTC	CASSGSGRRYEQYF
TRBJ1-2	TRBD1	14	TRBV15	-	TGTGCCACCAGCAGAGAACGGACAGGGGTTGGCTACACCTTC	CATSRERTGVGYTF